This T cell receptor beta chain was found in a study of blood T cell repertoires in COVID-19. Sequencing used immunoSEQ multiplex PCR; TCRdb keeps in-frame clones, though not all of them. The data hold roughly 310,000 clones, with 90% observed a single time. This CDR3 has 15 residues. Germline loops: CDR1 GTSNPN, CDR2 SVGIG (reference sequence). V was cut by 4 bases and J by 5 bases, with 15 bases left in between. Material: PBMCs or T cells enriched from blood (not recorded which). This chain connects TRBV30 to TRBJ1-6; D not certain. The clonotype was recovered from a man in his fifties or sixties who had recovered from COVID-19. The CDR3 region is CAWKEAGRDNSPLHF. The CDR3 coding sequence is TGTGCCTGGAAAGAAGCCGGCCGGGATAATTCACCCCTCCACTTT.